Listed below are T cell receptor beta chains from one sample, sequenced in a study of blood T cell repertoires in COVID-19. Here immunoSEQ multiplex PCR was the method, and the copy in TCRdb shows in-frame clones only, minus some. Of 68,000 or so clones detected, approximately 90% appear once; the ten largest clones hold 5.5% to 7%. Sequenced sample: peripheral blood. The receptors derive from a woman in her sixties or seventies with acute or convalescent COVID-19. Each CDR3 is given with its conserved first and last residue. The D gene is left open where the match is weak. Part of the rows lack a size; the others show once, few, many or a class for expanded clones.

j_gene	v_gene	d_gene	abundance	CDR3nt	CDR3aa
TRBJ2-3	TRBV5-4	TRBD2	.	TGTGCCAGCAGCTTAAGACCTAGCGGGGTCACAGATACGCAGTATTTT	CASSLRPSGVTDTQYF
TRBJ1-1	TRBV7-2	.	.	TGTGCCAGCGCTAGCGGGCCAGGGCCCACTGAAGCTTTCTTT	CASASGPGPTEAFF
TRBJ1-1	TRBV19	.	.	TGTGCCAGTAGTAGCATGCGGGGGGAGACTGAAGCTTTCTTT	CASSSMRGETEAFF
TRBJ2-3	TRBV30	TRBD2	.	TGTGCCTCTAGCGGGGCCACAGATACGCAGTATTTT	CASSGATDTQYF
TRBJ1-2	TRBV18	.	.	TGTGCCAGCTCACCATCGATCAACCCTATAAGCTACACCTTC	CASSPSINPISYTF
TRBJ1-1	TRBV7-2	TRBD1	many	TGTGCCAGCAGCTTACAGGGGGCCTCTGAAGCTTTCTTT	CASSLQGASEAFF
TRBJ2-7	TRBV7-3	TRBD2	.	TGTGCCAGCAGCTCAGCGGGAGGGGGCGAGCAGTACTTC	CASSSAGGGEQYF
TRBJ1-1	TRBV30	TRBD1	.	TGTGCCTGGAGACAGGGGGAGGTAAGCACTGAAGCTTTCTTT	CAWRQGEVSTEAFF
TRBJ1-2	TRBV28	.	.	TGTGCCAGCGGCCTTTCTAGAAACAGGGCCCTCTATGGCTACACCTTC	CASGLSRNRALYGYTF
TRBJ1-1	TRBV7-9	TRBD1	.	TGTGCCAGCAGCCCTTGGACAGGGGGGGACACTGAAGCTTTCTTT	CASSPWTGGDTEAFF
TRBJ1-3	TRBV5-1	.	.	TGCGCCAGCAGCTTGGAGGGGGTCTCTGGAAACACCATATATTTT	CASSLEGVSGNTIYF
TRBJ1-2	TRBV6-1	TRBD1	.	TGTGCCAGCAGTGAGTCCGGGACAGGGGTTAGCGGCTACACCTTC	CASSESGTGVSGYTF
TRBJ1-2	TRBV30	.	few	TGTGCCTGGAGTACGGGGGTTGGTGGCTACACCTTC	CAWSTGVGGYTF
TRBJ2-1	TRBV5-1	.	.	TGCGCCAGCAGCTTGCGGGGGCGAGCGGGGCCCGTCGACAATGAGCAGTTCTTC	CASSLRGRAGPVDNEQFF
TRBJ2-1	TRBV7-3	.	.	TGTGCCAGCAGCTTAGGGACTTACAATGAGCAGTTCTTC	CASSLGTYNEQFF
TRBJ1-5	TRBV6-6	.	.	TGTGCCAGCAGTCGCTCCTTCAGGGGACAAAGCAATCAGCCCCAGCATTTT	CASSRSFRGQSNQPQHF
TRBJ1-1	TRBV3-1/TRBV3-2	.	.	TGTGCCAGCAGCCAAGAGGGAGGGAGCAACACTGAAGCTTTCTTT	CASSQEGGSNTEAFF
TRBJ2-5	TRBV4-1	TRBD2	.	TGCGCCAGCTCCCGCGGGAGGGCTTCGTACCAAGAGACCCAGTACTTC	CASSRGRASYQETQYF
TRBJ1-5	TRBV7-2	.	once	TGTGCCAGCAGTCCCAGTTATAGCAATCAGCCCCAGCATTTT	CASSPSYSNQPQHF
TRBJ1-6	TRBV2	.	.	TGTGCCAGCAGTCCCATTCGCGATTCACCCCTCCACTTT	CASSPIRDSPLHF
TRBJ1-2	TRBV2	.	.	TGTGCCAGCAGTGACGACAGCTATGGCTACACCTTC	CASSDDSYGYTF
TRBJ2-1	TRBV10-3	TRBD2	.	TGTGCCATCAGGGCTAGCGGGGTACAAACCTACAATGAGCAGTTCTTC	CAIRASGVQTYNEQFF
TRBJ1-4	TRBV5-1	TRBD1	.	TGCGCCAGCAGCGGGGGGACAGGGACAGGAAAACTGTTTTTT	CASSGGTGTGKLFF
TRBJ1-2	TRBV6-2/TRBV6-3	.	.	TGTGCCAGCAGTGACGGGACACCGAAGAGGTATGGCTACACCTTC	CASSDGTPKRYGYTF
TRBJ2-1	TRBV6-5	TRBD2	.	TGTGCCAGCTTAGTGGGAGGGAAGTACTACAATGAGCAGTTCTTC	CASLVGGKYYNEQFF
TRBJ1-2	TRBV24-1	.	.	TGTGCCACCAGTGAGGATTCGACATCTCACACCTTC	CATSEDSTSHTF
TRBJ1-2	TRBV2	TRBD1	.	TGTGCCAGCTCGCTAAGGGGGACAGGGAGTGCCTATGGCTACACCTTC	CASSLRGTGSAYGYTF
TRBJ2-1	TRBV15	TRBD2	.	TGTGCCACCAGCAGAGATTGGACTAGCGGGAGTGGGGAGCAGTTCTTC	CATSRDWTSGSGEQFF
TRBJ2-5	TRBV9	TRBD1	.	TGTGCCAGCAGCGGGGGACAGGGGAGGCTTCAAGAGACCCAGTACTTC	CASSGGQGRLQETQYF
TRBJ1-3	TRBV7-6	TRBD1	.	TGTGCCAGCAGCTTATACCCCGACAGGGGAAGTGGAAACACCATATATTTT	CASSLYPDRGSGNTIYF
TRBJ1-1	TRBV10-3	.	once	TGTGCCATCAGAACATGGAACACTGAAGCTTTCTTT	CAIRTWNTEAFF
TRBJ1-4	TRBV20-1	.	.	TGCAGTGCTAGTAGGGGACTGGAGACTAATGAAAAACTGTTTTTT	CSASRGLETNEKLFF
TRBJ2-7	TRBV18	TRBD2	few	TGTGCCAGCTCACAAGCGGGGAGCTCCTACGAGCAGTACTTC	CASSQAGSSYEQYF
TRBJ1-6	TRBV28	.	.	TGTGCCAGCAGCATAACAGGGAGCTCCTATAATTCACCCCTCCACTTT	CASSITGSSYNSPLHF
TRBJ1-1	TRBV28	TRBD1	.	TGTGCCAGCAGAGGGACAGGGAGCACTGAAGCTTTCTTT	CASRGTGSTEAFF
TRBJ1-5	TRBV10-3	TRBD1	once	TGTGCCATCAGTGGGGACAGATCAAGCAATCAGCCCCAGCATTTT	CAISGDRSSNQPQHF